This entry lists 2 T cell receptor beta chains sequenced from one sample in a study of cytomegalovirus exposure and HLA in healthy donors. Amplification used 60 Vbeta primers and 13 Jbeta primers. The data were produced by immunoSEQ multiplex PCR, yet TCRdb's version contains in-frame clones alone and is incomplete. The sample has 200,000 to 250,000 clones, more than 75% seen once; the top ten hold 1% to 1.5%. Material: PBMCs. The receptors were gathered from a human donor in good health.

The chain employs TRBV11-1 and TRBJ2-3; D call uncertain. The CDR3 has 12 residues. CDR1 is SGHAT, CDR2 FQDESV, per germline (reference sequence). V was trimmed by 5 bases and J by 3 bases, leaving 6 bases between them. The CDR3 coding sequence is TGTGCCAGCAGCCGCCGGACAGATACGCAGTATTTT. Amino acid sequence: CASSRRTDTQYF.

This clone was counted between two and nine times. The rearrangement uses TRBV28 and TRBJ2-5; 9 bases align to TRBD2. Germline-derived CDR1 and CDR2 are MDHEN and SYDVKM. This CDR3 contains 15 residues. The ends lost 3 bases at V and 5 bases at J; junction bases unmatched: 7. CDR3 DNA sequence: TGTGCCAGCAGTTTTAGCGGGAGAGGGGGGGAGACCCAGTACTTC. It yields the protein CASSFSGRGGETQYF. Full variable domain (missing parts from reference TRBV28 and TRBJ2-5): DVKVTQSSRYLVKRTGEKVFLECVQDMDHENMFWYRQDPGLGLRLIYFSYDVKMKEKGDIPEGYSVSREKKERFSLILESASTNQTSMYLCASSFSGRGGETQYFGPGTRLLVL.